This T cell receptor (beta chain) was sequenced during a study of T cell changes during pregnancy in multiple sclerosis. V trimming: 6 bases; J trimming: 2 bases; junction bases outside the gene matches: 5. Germline loops: CDR1 LGHNA, CDR2 YNFKEQ. The CDR3 consists of 17 residues. This clone was seen only a few times. The data were produced by immunoSEQ multiplex PCR, yet TCRdb's version contains in-frame clones alone and is incomplete. The sample lists 90,000 to 120,000 clones, roughly nine tenths seen once, with about 3.5% in the top ten. The input for sequencing was peripheral blood, taken after pregnancy. This receptor was identified in a female donor with multiple sclerosis, enrolled in a pregnancy study. This chain links TRBV4-2 with TRBJ2-2; the match to TRBD2 covers 14 bases. Here the CDR3 DNA reads TGTGCCAGCAGTGTGACTAGCGGGGGGGCAAACACCGGGGAGCTGTTTTTT. It encodes CASSVTSGGANTGELFF.